This T cell receptor beta chain originates from a study of cytotoxic CD8 clonotypes in ibrutinib-treated CLL. Background on the study: Patients gave response samples after a median approximately 11 months of treatment, range 6 to 36.

Details on this clone: Its antigen is still unknown.

The protocol was immunoSEQ multiplex PCR, while the TCRdb copy is restricted to in-frame clones and leaves out a portion. This sample has 330,000 or so clones; roughly 67% occur once, and the top ten carry just under 6.5%. Study-level findings and limits: Clonality grew at ibrutinib response; at progression, it decreased back toward baseline. T-cell clonality at baseline went above that of age-matched healthy donors and rose and fell with circulating CD8+ T-cell counts. Lymph node repertoires were not studied, and sampling times were unmatched.

This receptor was identified in a human donor with chronic lymphocytic leukemia. The specimen was PBMCs, collected after 36 months of ibrutinib treatment.

CDR3 in amino acids: CASQGVTYNEQFF. The CDR3 DNA sequence: TGTGCCAGCCAGGGAGTCACCTACAATGAGCAGTTCTTC. The chain recombines TRBV7-2 with TRBJ2-1; D could derive from TRBD1 or TRBD2 (5 bases each). Trimming left V 8 bases short and J 2 bases short, with 10 bases between. This CDR3 is 13 amino acids long. Germline CDR1 is SGHTA and CDR2 is FQGNSA.